Listed below are T cell receptor beta chains from one sample, sequenced in a study of Ad26.COV2.S vaccination and SARS-CoV-2 variants. Sequencing used immunoSEQ multiplex PCR; TCRdb keeps in-frame clones, though not all of them. The sample holds around 370,000 clones, approximately 81% seen once. Sequenced material: peripheral blood, taken in a trial of Ad26.COV2.S vaccine versus placebo. These receptors were obtained from a person aged 18-65 years who received the Ad26.COV2.S COVID-19 vaccine or a placebo. The CDR3 runs from the conserved cysteine through the conserved F or W. Size values are once, few and many counts, or a class for expanded clones, and some rows have none.

j_call,v_call,clone_size,cdr3_aa
TRBJ2-7,TRBV10-3,NA,CAISESLDYEQYF
TRBJ2-1,TRBV7-2,NA,CASSLRGAVHRGDEQFF
TRBJ1-2,TRBV7-9,NA,CASSLNRAGYGYTF
TRBJ2-2,TRBV7-8,NA,CASSPYGPANTGELFF
TRBJ2-7,TRBV3-1/TRBV3-2,many,CASSQTRDYGGEQYF
TRBJ2-5,TRBV6-6,once,CASSRPGQAQETQYF
TRBJ1-2,TRBV6-5,few,CASMGINYGYTF
TRBJ1-2,TRBV7-9,NA,CASSHREDGYTF
TRBJ2-2,TRBV18,NA,CASRPGSGIIGELFF
TRBJ2-7,TRBV29-1,NA,CSVVGSYEQYF
TRBJ1-3,TRBV11-2,NA,CASSLSGISGNTIYF
TRBJ2-7,TRBV16,NA,CASSVNRGPAEQYF
TRBJ1-6,TRBV27,NA,CASSSWDSRNSPLHF
TRBJ1-6,TRBV6-5,NA,CASSSSNSPLHF
TRBJ1-2,TRBV19,NA,CASSDSNYGYTF
TRBJ1-2,TRBV5-1,many,CASSLGDRAYGYTF
TRBJ1-1,TRBV19,NA,CASSIRAGGNTEAFF
TRBJ2-7,TRBV5-1,NA,CASRLAGGPYEQYF
TRBJ1-4,TRBV5-1,NA,CASSLDTGPNEKLFF
TRBJ2-7,TRBV27,once,CASSLGGSYEQYF
TRBJ2-3,TRBV27,NA,CASSLYPRQGWGTDTQYF
TRBJ1-2,TRBV7-8,few,CASSLAMGQGSVEVTF
TRBJ2-3,TRBV7-2,NA,CASSLPGGSTDTQYF
TRBJ1-2,TRBV5-6,NA,CASSFILSGGNYGYTF
TRBJ2-3,TRBV19,NA,CASSTRAGTDTQYF
TRBJ2-1,TRBV18,NA,CASSPYWSVSYNEQFF
TRBJ2-1,TRBV7-8,once,CASSHRVNEQFF
TRBJ2-7,TRBV6-5,NA,CASSPLEGSSYEQYF
TRBJ2-2,TRBV7-6,few,CASSLGPGELFF
TRBJ1-1,TRBV29-1,NA,CSVESPWAFF
TRBJ1-3,TRBV28,NA,CASSSLIRSSGNTIYF
TRBJ2-1,TRBV18,NA,CASSGEEGNEQFF
TRBJ2-7,TRBV6-2/TRBV6-3,few,CASSSGLKKVYEQYF
TRBJ1-6,TRBV4-1,NA,CASSHQDSNSPLHF
TRBJ2-2,TRBV7-6,once,CASSLRASGQSFTGELFF
TRBJ1-6,TRBV6-5,NA,CASSIGGPNSPLHF
TRBJ2-2,TRBV4-1,few,CASSPQTGELFF
TRBJ1-1,TRBV27,NA,CASRFQGSAEAFF
TRBJ1-1,TRBV2,NA,CASSDSGAAVTEAFF
TRBJ2-5,TRBV13,NA,CASSLWVEETQYF
TRBJ2-5,TRBV4-3,NA,CASSQTTGGETQYF
TRBJ1-2,TRBV4-1,NA,CASSQDGGGSNFYGYTF
TRBJ1-1,TRBV12-3/TRBV12-4,NA,CASSLEGTEAFF
TRBJ2-3,TRBV27,NA,CASSTTGLAGGMADTQYF
TRBJ2-7,TRBV4-1,NA,CASSRDRAHEQYF
TRBJ2-3,TRBV9,NA,CASSVDSGRTDTQYF